Following are 4 T cell receptor beta chains from one sample sequenced in a study of memory CD4+ T cells and cytomegalovirus serostatus (dated by TCRdb to about 2019). The protocol used for the library was the immunoSEQ multiplex PCR assay. TCRdb obtained this table from immuneACCESS and retained in-frame rearrangements with V and J assigned. These tables miss some clones; where compared with another copy, unresolved V genes account for less than half of the shortfall, and the remainder is unexplained. This sample has approximately 41,000 clones in its table, and 75% to 85% of those were observed once. The ten largest clones represent 5% to 7% of the sample. Single viable CD3+CD4+CD8-CD45RO+ cells were sorted as memory CD4+ T cells on a FACSAria II. The sample consisted of memory CD4+ T cells from blood. Receptors were obtained from an adult in good health and CMV-seronegative.

The chain couples TRBV4-3 to TRBJ2-3; a weak D match, TRBD2 (6 bases). CDR1 and CDR2 (germline): LGHNA, YSLEER. V lost 1 base and J lost 10, with 18 bases in between. The length of the CDR3 is 15 residues. This chain's CDR3 is CASSQAPGASNPQYF. CDR3 nucleotides: TGCGCCAGCAGCCAAGCACCGGGAGCGTCCAATCCGCAGTATTTT.

The chain has TRBV29-1 and TRBJ1-1, with 8 bases that match TRBD1. From germline, CDR1 is SQVTM and CDR2 ANQGSEA. This CDR3 spans 12 amino acids. The junction had 5 bases not matched to a gene; V was cut back by 6 bases and J by 5 bases. DNA of the CDR3: TGCAGCGTCGACAGGGGAGGGACTGAAGCTTTCTTT. Its protein is CSVDRGGTEAFF.

The chain is built from TRBV6-6 and TRBJ2-1; TRBD2 is a possible D gene (5 bases). The length of the CDR3 is 14 residues. Trimming cost V 0 bases and J 6 bases, with 9 bases left between them. CDR1 is MNHNY and CDR2 is SVGAGI in the germline V gene (reference sequence). The CDR3 reads CASSYSGSLNEQFF. CDR3 bases: TGTGCCAGCAGTTACTCGGGGAGTCTCAATGAGCAGTTCTTC.

The chain employs TRBV5-1 and TRBJ2-5, with 11 bases identical to TRBD2. Trimming took 5 bases from V and 5 from J; bases not matched to a gene: 11. From germline, CDR1 is SGHRS and CDR2 YFSETQ. The CDR3 runs 16 residues. CDR3 loop: CASSFLTSGSGETQYF. The CDR3 region has the DNA TGCGCCAGCAGTTTTCTTACTAGCGGGAGTGGGGAGACCCAGTACTTC.